These 23 T cell receptor beta chains share one sample of origin, sequenced in a study of tumor-infiltrating lymphocytes in localized non-small cell lung cancer. Clones were sequenced by immunoSEQ multiplex PCR, and TCRdb holds only the in-frame ones, with some missing. The sample lists 10,000 or so clones, around four fifths occurring once. Sequenced material: uninvolved lung tissue not adjacent to the tumor. These receptors were taken from a human donor with non-small cell lung cancer.

This clone has only a few counts. This chain uses TRBV7-9 with TRBJ2-3; 10 bases align to TRBD2. This CDR3 has 17 amino acids. With V trimmed by 4 bases and J by 2 bases, 9 bases remained unmatched. CDR1 is SEHNR and CDR2 is FQNEAQ in the germline V gene (reference sequence). For the CDR3, the DNA is TGTGCCAGCAGCTCCCTTCCGGGACTAGCGCCCACAGATACGCAGTATTTT. This sequence encodes CASSSLPGLAPTDTQYF.

The V and J genes are TRBV11-2 and TRBJ1-6; 7 bases line up with TRBD1. The germline CDR1 and CDR2 sequences are SGHAT and FQNNGV. This CDR3 is built from 15 residues. V shed 5 bases, J shed 7 bases, and the junction held 8 bases outside the gene matches. The DNA for the CDR3 is TGTGCCAGCAGCCCCCGGACAGGAGGGAATTCACCCCTCCACTTT. The encoded protein is CASSPRTGGNSPLHF.

A few counts support this clone. The J gene is TRBJ2-3, the V gene TRBV5-4, with TRBD2 matching 8 bases. Germline-derived CDR1 and CDR2 are SGHNT and YYREEE (reference sequence). V lost 3 bases, J lost 4 bases, and 7 bases stayed unmatched. The CDR3 runs to 15 residues. Here the CDR3 DNA reads TGTGCCAGCAGCTCCAGCGGGAGTTATGCAGATACGCAGTATTTT. It specifies CASSSSGSYADTQYF. Together with reference TRBV5-4 and TRBJ2-3, the CDR3 gives the full variable domain: ETGVTQSPTHLIKTRGQQVTLRCSSQSGHNTVSWYQQALGQGPQFIFQYYREEENGRGNFPPRFSGLQFPNYSSELNVNALELDDSALYLCASSSSGSYADTQYFGPGTRLTVL.

The chain has TRBV29-1 and TRBJ2-2; a possible D gene is TRBD2 (6 bases). The germline V gene has CDR1 SQVTM and CDR2 ANQGSEA. The V end lost 2 bases, the J end lost 0 bases, and 16 bases lay between the germline ends. This CDR3 is 17 amino acids long. CDR3 sequence (DNA): TGCAGCGTTGAATTGGAGGGACCGAGCTCGAACACCGGGGAGCTGTTTTTT. It specifies CSVELEGPSSNTGELFF.

The chain combines TRBV7-9 with TRBJ1-6; D remains ambiguous. The germline V gene has CDR1 SEHNR and CDR2 FQNEAQ (reference sequence). The CDR3 runs to 12 residues. V was cut by 1 base and J by 10 bases, with 5 bases left in between. Here the CDR3 reads CASSLVVSPLHF. CDR3 DNA sequence: TGTGCCAGCAGCTTAGTCGTCTCACCCCTCCACTTT.

In its sample, this clone ranks as large. The rearrangement joins TRBV5-6 to TRBJ1-5; 9 nucleotides agree with TRBD1. Trimming removed 0 bases from V and 6 bases from J; junction bases left unmatched: 4. CDR1 is SGHDT, CDR2 YYEEEE, per germline. The CDR3 spans 15 residues. In DNA, the CDR3 is TGTGCCAGCAGCTTGGCAGGACAGGGGCGTCAGCCCCAGCATTTT. Translating gives CASSLAGQGRQPQHF.

The chain links TRBV4-2 to TRBJ2-1; 12 bases map to TRBD2. Germline CDR1 and CDR2: LGHNA and YNFKEQ. CDR3 length: 15 amino acids. V was clipped by 4 bases and J by 5 bases; unmatched bases: 3. The CDR3 sequence is CASSPLAGGNNEQFF. CDR3 DNA: TGTGCCAGCAGCCCCCTAGCGGGAGGGAACAATGAGCAGTTCTTC.

The chain links TRBV2 to TRBJ1-3, with D unclear. This CDR3 is 12 amino acids long. V was trimmed by 4 bases and J by 4 bases, leaving 5 bases between them. Germline lookup yields CDR1 SNHLY and CDR2 FYNNEI. DNA for the CDR3: TGTGCCAGCAGTGGATGGGGAAACACCATATATTTT. As protein: CASSGWGNTIYF. Filled out from reference TRBV2 and TRBJ1-3, the complete variable domain reads EPEVTQTPSHQVTQMGQEVILRCVPISNHLYFYWYRQILGQKVEFLVSFYNNEISEKSEIFDDQFSVERPDGSNFTLKIRSTKLEDSAMYFCASSGWGNTIYFGEGSWLTVV.

The chain carries TRBV29-1 and TRBJ2-5; 8 nucleotides align to TRBD2. With V trimmed by 1 base and J by 2 bases, 9 bases remained unmatched. The germline gives CDR1 SQVTM, CDR2 ANQGSEA. The CDR3 is 16 residues long. CDR3 amino acids: CSVEGRLATPQETQYF. The CDR3 DNA sequence: TGCAGCGTTGAAGGAAGACTAGCGACACCGCAAGAGACCCAGTACTTC.

The rearrangement uses TRBV5-4 and TRBJ2-3; no clear D gene. The CDR3 is 12 residues long. The V end lost 4 bases, the J end lost 4 bases, and 7 bases lay between the germline ends. Germline V gene lookup returns CDR1 SGHNT and CDR2 YYREEE (reference sequence). For the CDR3, the DNA is TGTGCCAGCAGCATCGTTGCAGATACGCAGTATTTT. Its translation is CASSIVADTQYF.

The chain recombines TRBV25-1 with TRBJ2-3; D not resolved. The CDR3 loop spans 16 amino acids. Per germline, CDR1 MGHDK and CDR2 SYGVNS. Trimming took 0 bases from V and 1 from J, leaving 11 bases between them. The CDR3 sequence: CASSEYPYPGTDTQYF. CDR3 DNA sequence: TGTGCCAGCAGTGAATATCCCTACCCCGGCACAGATACGCAGTATTTT. The complete variable domain, with remaining parts taken from reference TRBV25-1 and TRBJ2-3, reads EADIYQTPRYLVIGTGKKITLECSQTMGHDKMYWYQQDPGMELHLIHYSYGVNSTEKGDLSSESTVSRIRTEHFPLTLESARPSHTSQYLCASSEYPYPGTDTQYFGPGTRLTVL.

The chain is built from TRBV28 and TRBJ1-3, with D hard to call. Germline V CDR1 and CDR2: MDHEN, SYDVKM. CDR3 length: 11 residues. Trimming took off 7 bases at V and 7 bases at J, with 8 bases between the two ends. CDR3 sequence (DNA): TGTGCCAGCACCGCAAGGAACACCATATATTTT. This gives the protein CASTARNTIYF.

The rearrangement joins TRBV11-2 to TRBJ1-6; possibly TRBD1 for D (5 bases). The CDR3 sequence is 16 residues long. Germline values: CDR1 SGHAT, CDR2 FQNNGV. Trimming pared 2 bases from V and 3 bases from J, leaving 11 bases between. This chain's CDR3 is CASSLILQGYNSPLHF. The CDR3 DNA reads as TGTGCCAGCAGCTTAATCCTTCAGGGCTATAATTCACCCCTCCACTTT.

The sample holds a few counts of this clone. This chain uses TRBV27 with TRBJ2-1, with D perhaps TRBD1 (5 bases). CDR1 is MNHEY, CDR2 SMNVEV, per germline (reference sequence). V lost 2 bases, J lost 4 bases, and 9 bases lay in between. There are 14 residues in the CDR3. For the CDR3, the DNA is TGTGCCAGCAGTTTAAACCAGGGTTACAATGAGCAGTTCTTC. The encoded protein is CASSLNQGYNEQFF.

The V call is TRBV13, the J call TRBJ2-2, with D hard to call. The ends were cut back, 1 base at V and 4 bases at J, with 1 base in the middle. Germline-derived CDR1 and CDR2 are PRHDT and FYEKMQ (reference sequence). The CDR3 has 12 amino acids. The CDR3 coding sequence is TGTGCCAGCAGCTTAGTCACCGGGGAGCTGTTTTTT. Translating gives CASSLVTGELFF.

The CDR3 here is CASRPGTGATSVYGYTF. DNA of the CDR3: TGTGCCAGCAGACCGGGGACAGGGGCCACGTCGGTCTATGGCTACACCTTC. This rearrangement joins TRBV27 to TRBJ1-2; 10 bases agree with TRBD1. From germline, CDR1 is MNHEY and CDR2 SMNVEV (reference sequence). Germline trimming cut 6 bases from V and 4 bases from J; bases unmatched to any gene: 14. There are 17 residues in the CDR3.

The CDR3 loop is CASSQEGSGTSGMDTQYF. The CDR3 region has the DNA TGCGCCAGCAGCCAAGAAGGGTCCGGGACTAGCGGGATGGATACGCAGTATTTT. This chain uses TRBV4-3 with TRBJ2-3; TRBD2 matches at 13 bases. Per germline, CDR1 LGHNA and CDR2 YSLEER. With 0 bases clipped from V and 6 bases from J, the junction kept 9 bases outside the gene matches. The CDR3 spans 18 residues.

The V call is TRBV16, the J call TRBJ1-1; D may be TRBD1 (6 bases). V gave up 6 bases and J gave up 4 bases, with 12 bases separating them. The germline V gene has CDR1 KGHSY and CDR2 FQNENV. CDR3 size: 13 residues. The CDR3 loop reads CASREGGITEAFF. The CDR3 nucleotides read TGTGCCAGCAGGGAAGGGGGTATCACTGAAGCTTTCTTT.

The J gene is TRBJ1-2, the V gene TRBV6-5; D is possibly TRBD1 (6 bases). Trimming cost V 6 bases and J 4 bases, with 9 bases left between them. The CDR3 runs to 12 residues. CDR1 is MNHEY and CDR2 is SVGAGI in the germline V gene. The DNA for the CDR3 is TGTGCCAGCAGAGGACAGTCCTATGGCTACACCTTC. Residues: CASRGQSYGYTF.

This chain joins TRBV28 and TRBJ2-7; TRBD2 matches at 15 bases. Trimming cost V 8 bases and J 0 bases; bases outside gene matches: 8. The CDR3 loop spans 17 amino acids. Germline V lookup: CDR1 MDHEN, CDR2 SYDVKM. Here the CDR3 reads CASLPGLAGGSSYEQYF. The CDR3 coding sequence is TGTGCCAGCTTGCCGGGACTAGCGGGAGGTAGCTCCTACGAGCAGTACTTC.

This chain links TRBV7-8 with TRBJ1-6; maybe TRBD1 (5 bases). This CDR3 spans 16 amino acids. The germline V and J ends were trimmed by 2 bases and 10 bases, with 18 bases remaining between them. Germline CDR1 SGHVS, CDR2 FQNEAQ. As DNA, the CDR3 is TGTGCCAGCAGCTTAACTCGCGTTCGGGGCTGGTCACCCCTCCACTTT. Protein: CASSLTRVRGWSPLHF.

This sequence joins TRBV19 and TRBJ2-4; 9 positions agree with TRBD1. Looked up from germline, CDR1 is LNHDA and CDR2 is SQIVND (reference sequence). V gave up 6 bases and J gave up 1 base; unmatched junction bases: 7. This CDR3 has 16 residues. The CDR3 protein is CASSVQGAGAKNIQYF. CDR3 DNA: TGTGCCAGTAGCGTACAGGGGGCGGGGGCCAAAAACATTCAGTACTTC.

V gene TRBV29-1 combines with J gene TRBJ2-7; TRBD1 matches 10 bases. The V and J ends lost 5 bases and 3 bases, in that order; junction bases with no gene match: 4. The CDR3 has 13 residues. CDR1 and CDR2 (germline): SQVTM, ANQGSEA. CDR3 sequence reads: CSVTGTGVYEQYF. CDR3 sequence (DNA): TGCAGCGTTACCGGGACAGGGGTCTACGAGCAGTACTTC.